One and the same sample provided the 31 T cell receptor beta chains below, sequenced in a study of Ad26.COV2.S vaccination and SARS-CoV-2 variants. Repertoires were generated with immunoSEQ multiplex PCR, while TCRdb's copy carries only in-frame clones and drops some. The sample holds 250,000 or so clones, around 88% seen once. Treatment of the sample: some 20 received Ad26.COV2.S at low or high dose, single or two shots; roughly five received placebo; per-sample allocation not given. Sampling took place 63 days after the first vaccine or placebo injection. Sequencing used peripheral blood, obtained in a trial of Ad26.COV2.S vaccine versus placebo. The receptors were sampled from a person between 18 and 65 years old who received the Ad26.COV2.S COVID-19 vaccine or a placebo.

The chain has TRBV4-1 and TRBJ1-5, with 10 bases aligning to TRBD1. With V trimmed by 3 bases and J by 7 bases, 6 bases remained unmatched. This CDR3 region has 15 residues. Germline CDR1 is MGHRA and CDR2 is YSYEKL. The CDR3 protein is CASSHPGQGGQPQHF. The CDR3 region has the DNA TGCGCCAGCAGCCATCCCGGACAGGGGGGGCAGCCCCAGCATTTT.

V is TRBV19 and J is TRBJ2-7; TRBD2 might be the D (6 bases). This CDR3 spans 15 amino acids. V dropped 3 bases and J dropped 3 bases, with 15 bases sitting between them. Germline-derived CDR1 and CDR2 are LNHDA and SQIVND (reference sequence). CDR3 bases: TGTGCCAGTAGTATTCAGGCTAGCGTAGTCTACGAGCAGTACTTC. Translating gives CASSIQASVVYEQYF.

The rearrangement uses TRBV4-1 and TRBJ2-7, with 7 bases identical to TRBD2. V dropped 4 bases and J dropped 6; count of bases not matched to a gene: 18. The germline V gene encodes CDR1 MGHRA and CDR2 YSYEKL. CDR3 size: 17 residues. The CDR3 sequence is CASSPRTPISREGEQYF. CDR3 nucleotide sequence: TGCGCCAGCAGCCCCCGAACCCCGATCTCTAGGGAGGGCGAGCAGTACTTC.

The genes are TRBV4-2 and TRBJ2-5, with 7 bases fitting TRBD2. The V and J ends lost 2 bases and 2 bases, in that order; junction bases with no gene match: 5. Germline V gene data show CDR1 as LGHNA and CDR2 as YNFKEQ. The CDR3 has 15 amino acids. The CDR3 DNA follows: TGTGCCAGCAGCCAACTACGGGGGGAACAAGAGACCCAGTACTTC. Residues: CASSQLRGEQETQYF.

The gene calls are TRBV29-1 and TRBJ2-2; TRBD1 matches at 7 bases. Losses at the gene ends were 0 bases for V and 5 bases for J; bases not matched to a gene: 12. The CDR3 is 17 amino acids. Germline CDR1 is SQVTM and CDR2 is ANQGSEA. This CDR3 is CSVEDWGYRGVTGELFF. CDR3 bases: TGCAGCGTTGAAGATTGGGGATACAGGGGAGTTACCGGGGAGCTGTTTTTT.

The chain joins TRBV4-1 to TRBJ2-1; D is ambiguous. Germline CDR1 reads MGHRA; CDR2 reads YSYEKL. The CDR3 is 13 residues long. The germline V and J ends were trimmed by 3 bases and 7 bases, with 10 bases remaining between them. CDR3 sequence reads: CASSHSPTNEQFF. As DNA, the CDR3 is TGCGCCAGCAGCCACTCACCGACTAATGAGCAGTTCTTC.

This chain links TRBV5-4 with TRBJ2-5; D may correspond to TRBD1 or TRBD2 (6 bases each). V gave up 4 bases and J gave up 4 bases, with 17 bases separating them. In germline, CDR1 is SGHNT, CDR2 YYREEE (reference sequence). CDR3 length: 15 amino acids. The CDR3 loop reads CASSRTSRGGETQYF. CDR3 bases: TGTGCCAGCAGCCGCACTAGCAGGGGTGGAGAGACCCAGTACTTC.

This rearrangement joins TRBV7-2 to TRBJ1-1; possible D gene TRBD1, 5 bases. The V end lost 2 bases, the J end lost 7 bases, and 11 bases lay between the germline ends. Germline V gene data show CDR1 as SGHTA and CDR2 as FQGNSA. This CDR3 is 13 amino acids long. CDR3 DNA sequence: TGTGCCAGCAGCTTAAATCTAAGGGGTGAAGCTTTCTTT. Its protein is CASSLNLRGEAFF.

The chain recombines TRBV12-3 or TRBV12-4 with TRBJ2-5, with D unresolved. V was trimmed by 3 bases and J by 2 bases, leaving 7 bases between them. The CDR3 sequence is 13 residues long. This CDR3 reads CASSFRSQETQYF. The CDR3 DNA reads TGTGCCAGCAGTTTTAGATCGCAAGAGACCCAGTACTTC.

The V call is TRBV3-1 (or the pseudogene TRBV3-2), the J call TRBJ2-7; D not certain. V lost 1 base to trimming and J lost 7 bases, with 11 bases between them. CDR3 length equals 13 residues. Germline CDR1 is LGHDT and CDR2 is YNNKEL (reference sequence). In nucleotides, the CDR3 is TGTGCCAGCAGCCAAGTCAACAGACGGGAGCAGTACGTC. Amino acid sequence: CASSQVNRREQYV.

The rearrangement links TRBV5-1 to TRBJ1-1; possibly TRBD1 for D (5 bases). The CDR3 totals 15 residues. CDR1 and CDR2 from the germline V gene are SGHRS and YFSETQ. V lost 1 base, J lost 1 base, and 11 bases lay in between. The CDR3 coding sequence is TGCGCCAGCAGCTTGCTAGGGACGGCGAACACTGAAGCTTTCTTT. Its protein product is CASSLLGTANTEAFF.

The chain links TRBV3-1 (or the pseudogene TRBV3-2) to TRBJ2-5; D is possibly TRBD2 (6 bases). The ends were cut back, 4 bases at V and 2 bases at J, with 20 bases in the middle. CDR1 LGHDT and CDR2 YNNKEL come from the germline V gene (reference sequence). The CDR3 is 17 residues long. The CDR3 is CASSLAGYASGQETQYF. CDR3 sequence (DNA): TGTGCCAGCAGCCTTGCGGGGTATGCGTCGGGGCAAGAGACCCAGTACTTC.

The J gene is TRBJ1-2, the V gene TRBV5-8, with TRBD1 identical over 7 bases. The length of the CDR3 is 14 residues. V lost 7 bases, J lost 5 bases, and 11 bases stayed unmatched. Germline CDR1 reads SGHTS; CDR2 reads YDEGEE. The CDR3, as DNA: TGTGCCAGCCCCCTCTATCCAGGGGGATATGGCTACACCTTC. Its translation: CASPLYPGGYGYTF.

V is TRBV2 and J is TRBJ2-3; D perhaps matches TRBD2 (6 bases). The V end lost 6 bases, the J end lost 2 bases, and 18 bases lay between the germline ends. In germline, CDR1 is SNHLY, CDR2 FYNNEI. The CDR3 totals 16 residues. The DNA of the CDR3 is TGTGCCAGCAGGGCCCGACCGGGACTCCTCACAGATACGCAGTATTTT. Translation: CASRARPGLLTDTQYF.

This clone is a singleton in its sample. This chain connects TRBV6-5 to TRBJ1-5, with D possibly matching TRBD1 (5 bases). In germline, CDR1 is MNHEY, CDR2 SVGAGI. The V and J ends lost 7 bases and 2 bases respectively, with 9 bases between them. The CDR3 covers 13 residues. DNA for the CDR3: TGTGCCAGCATCATGACAGGCAATCAGCCCCAGCATTTT. It translates to CASIMTGNQPQHF.

This chain connects TRBV10-3 to TRBJ2-2; D gene uncertain. V was clipped by 4 bases and J by 1 base, with 7 bases between them. Germline values: CDR1 ENHRY, CDR2 SYGVKD. This CDR3 region has 14 residues. Here the CDR3 DNA reads TGTGCCATCAGTGGACCACTGAACACCGGGGAGCTGTTTTTT. Its translation: CAISGPLNTGELFF.

The chain has TRBV2 and TRBJ2-5, with TRBD2 matching 7 bases. CDR1 is SNHLY and CDR2 is FYNNEI in the germline V gene. Losses at the gene ends were 5 bases for V and 3 bases for J; bases not matched to a gene: 6. This CDR3 is 14 amino acids long. The CDR3, as DNA: TGTGCCAGCAGTAAGGCGGGAGTCAAAGAGACCCAGTACTTC. Encoded protein: CASSKAGVKETQYF. The whole variable domain, filled in from reference TRBV2 and TRBJ2-5, reads EPEVTQTPSHQVTQMGQEVILRCVPISNHLYFYWYRQILGQKVEFLVSFYNNEISEKSEIFDDQFSVERPDGSNFTLKIRSTKLEDSAMYFCASSKAGVKETQYFGPGTRLLVL.

The V and J genes are TRBV27 and TRBJ2-2; 11 positions match TRBD2. CDR3 size: 19 residues. Unmatched junction bases numbered 7, after V lost 1 base and J lost 0 bases. Germline V lookup: CDR1 MNHEY, CDR2 SMNVEV (reference sequence). CDR3 DNA sequence: TGTGCCAGCAGTTTATTCGGCCTAGCGGGAGGCGCGAACACCGGGGAGCTGTTTTTT. Its protein product is CASSLFGLAGGANTGELFF.

The V call is TRBV6-5, the J call TRBJ1-6; D not certain. This CDR3 region has 15 residues. V lost 2 bases to trimming and J lost 4 bases, with 9 bases between them. Germline V gives CDR1 MNHEY, CDR2 SVGAGI. The chain's CDR3 is CASSYGSAYNSPLHF. The CDR3 DNA reads TGTGCCAGCAGTTACGGGTCGGCGTATAATTCACCCCTCCACTTT.

The J gene is TRBJ1-5, the V gene TRBV4-3, with D perhaps matching TRBD1 (5 bases). Per the germline V gene, CDR1 is LGHNA and CDR2 is YSLEER. Trimming stripped 5 bases from V and 4 bases from J, with 12 bases between. The CDR3 runs 14 residues. The CDR3 DNA sequence: TGCGCCAGCAGCGACGGACAAGGGAATCAGCCCCAGCATTTT. Its translation: CASSDGQGNQPQHF.

The rearrangement links TRBV4-2 to TRBJ1-3; 7 bases fit TRBD1. The V and J ends lost 5 bases and 2 bases, in that order; junction bases with no gene match: 12. The CDR3 has 17 amino acids. Germline assignment: CDR1 LGHNA and CDR2 YNFKEQ. The chain's CDR3 is CASSYASTGQAGNTIYF. The CDR3, as DNA: TGTGCCAGCAGCTACGCTTCGACAGGGCAGGCTGGAAACACCATATATTTT.

This clone was counted a single time. V usage is TRBV2 and J usage is TRBJ1-5, with D uncertain. The V gene's germline CDR1 is SNHLY and CDR2 FYNNEI. The CDR3 totals 16 residues. V lost 3 bases and J 0 bases, leaving 12 bases between the germline ends. The DNA for the CDR3 is TGTGCCAGCAGTGATTACGGAATTTATAGCAATCAGCCCCAGCATTTT. It translates to CASSDYGIYSNQPQHF.

The genes are TRBV5-5 and TRBJ2-3; the match to TRBD1 covers 8 bases. Germline CDR1 is SGHKS and CDR2 is YYEKEE (reference sequence). V dropped 4 bases and J dropped 5; count of bases not matched to a gene: 9. This CDR3 contains 15 residues. CDR3 sequence reads: CASSRNRGRGDTQYF. The CDR3 nucleotides read TGTGCCAGCAGCCGTAACAGGGGGAGAGGAGATACGCAGTATTTT.

The chain recombines TRBV5-8 with TRBJ2-5; TRBD2 matches at 9 bases. V trimming: 4 bases; J trimming: 4 bases; junction bases outside the gene matches: 8. The CDR3 covers 15 residues. Germline V gives CDR1 SGHTS, CDR2 YDEGEE. CDR3 sequence: CASSPRGSGGETQYF. The CDR3 DNA sequence: TGTGCCAGCAGCCCACGGGGTAGCGGGGGAGAGACCCAGTACTTC.

The chain carries TRBV7-9 and TRBJ2-7, with 7 bases that match TRBD1. V trimming: 3 bases; J trimming: 2 bases; junction bases outside the gene matches: 10. This CDR3 contains 16 residues. Per germline, CDR1 SEHNR and CDR2 FQNEAQ (reference sequence). CDR3 in amino acids: CASSLRLTGRTYEQYF. The CDR3 region has the DNA TGTGCCAGCAGCTTGAGGTTGACAGGGCGTACCTACGAGCAGTACTTC.

V gene TRBV6-5 combines with J gene TRBJ2-4; D is possibly TRBD2 (5 bases). The CDR3 extends over 15 amino acids. V was pared by 0 bases and J by 1 base, with 7 bases between. Germline loops: CDR1 MNHEY, CDR2 SVGAGI. This CDR3 is CASSYSRGAKNIQYF. The CDR3 DNA sequence: TGTGCCAGCAGTTACTCGCGAGGGGCCAAAAACATTCAGTACTTC.

The rearrangement links TRBV18 to TRBJ2-7, with a weak D call TRBD2 (6 bases). Germline V CDR1 and CDR2: KGHSH, LQKENI. Trimming left V 6 bases short and J 4 bases short, with 10 bases between. The CDR3 runs to 12 residues. CDR3 coding DNA: TGTGCCAGCTCGGAGGGGACTTACGAGCAGTACTTC. Amino acid sequence: CASSEGTYEQYF.

The chain carries TRBV7-2 and TRBJ2-5, with no clear D. This CDR3 spans 12 amino acids. Germline V lookup: CDR1 SGHTA, CDR2 FQGNSA. The ends were cut back, 5 bases at V and 4 bases at J, with 8 bases in the middle. CDR3 residues: CASSRQAETQYF. CDR3 nucleotides: TGTGCCAGCAGCCGTCAGGCAGAGACCCAGTACTTC.

On this clone itself: This CDR3 is also generated by other DNA sequences in the sample. The rearrangement joins TRBV7-2 to TRBJ2-5, with 11 bases identical to TRBD1. Germline V gene sequence: CDR1 SGHTA, CDR2 FQGNSA. V was clipped by 5 bases and J by 5 bases; unmatched bases: 4. This CDR3 contains 14 residues. DNA for the CDR3: TGTGCCAGCAGCCTAGGGACAGGGGGGGAGACCCAGTACTTC. It codes for CASSLGTGGETQYF.

This chain joins TRBV12-3 or TRBV12-4 and TRBJ2-4; D gene unclear. V was clipped by 2 bases and J by 9 bases, with 5 bases between them. CDR3 length equals 11 residues. CDR3 loop: CASSLMAIQYF. The CDR3 coding sequence is TGTGCCAGCAGTTTAATGGCCATTCAGTACTTC.

The chain combines TRBV5-1 with TRBJ2-3, with no clear D. Germline CDR1 SGHRS, CDR2 YFSETQ. This CDR3 contains 15 residues. V lost 0 bases to trimming and J lost 6 bases, with 14 bases between them. Written as DNA, the CDR3 is TGCGCCAGCAGCTTGGAAGGGATCCCCCAGGATACGCAGTATTTT. Protein: CASSLEGIPQDTQYF.